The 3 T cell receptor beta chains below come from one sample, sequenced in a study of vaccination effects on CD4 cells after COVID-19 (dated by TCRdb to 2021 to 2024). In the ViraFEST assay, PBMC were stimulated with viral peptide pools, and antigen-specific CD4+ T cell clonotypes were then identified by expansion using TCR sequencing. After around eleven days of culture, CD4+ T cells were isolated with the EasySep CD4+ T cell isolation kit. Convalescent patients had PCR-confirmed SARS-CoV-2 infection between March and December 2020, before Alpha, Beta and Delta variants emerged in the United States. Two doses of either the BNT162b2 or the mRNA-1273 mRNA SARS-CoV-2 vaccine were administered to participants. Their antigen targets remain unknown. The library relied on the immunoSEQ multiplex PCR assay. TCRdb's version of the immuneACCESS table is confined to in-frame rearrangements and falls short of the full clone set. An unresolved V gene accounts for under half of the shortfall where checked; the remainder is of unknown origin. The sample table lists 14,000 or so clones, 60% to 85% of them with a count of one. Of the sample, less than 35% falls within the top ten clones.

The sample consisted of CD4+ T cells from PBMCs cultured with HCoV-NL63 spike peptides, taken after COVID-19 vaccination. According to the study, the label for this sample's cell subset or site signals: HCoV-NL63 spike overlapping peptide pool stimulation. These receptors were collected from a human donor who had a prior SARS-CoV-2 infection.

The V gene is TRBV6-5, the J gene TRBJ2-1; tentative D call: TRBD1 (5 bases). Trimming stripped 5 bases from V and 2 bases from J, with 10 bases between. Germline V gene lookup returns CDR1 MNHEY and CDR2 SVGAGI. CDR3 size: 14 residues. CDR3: CASSQGIAYNEQFF. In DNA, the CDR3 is TGTGCCAGCAGTCAGGGTATCGCCTACAATGAGCAGTTCTTC.

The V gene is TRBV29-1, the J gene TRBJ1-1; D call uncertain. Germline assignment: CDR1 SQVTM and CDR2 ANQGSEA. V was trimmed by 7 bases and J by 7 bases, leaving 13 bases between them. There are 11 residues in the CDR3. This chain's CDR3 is CSDFDGNEAFF. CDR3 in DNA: TGCAGCGACTTCGACGGTAATGAAGCTTTCTTT.

The CDR3 here is CASSLGSGTGHGELFF. CDR3 bases: TGTGCCAGCAGCTTAGGGTCCGGGACAGGGCACGGGGAGCTGTTTTTT. The chain couples TRBV7-9 to TRBJ2-2, with 9 bases aligning to TRBD1. Trimming at V came to 1 base and at J to 7 bases, leaving 7 bases not matched to a gene. Germline CDR1 SEHNR, CDR2 FQNEAQ (reference sequence). CDR3 length: 16 residues.